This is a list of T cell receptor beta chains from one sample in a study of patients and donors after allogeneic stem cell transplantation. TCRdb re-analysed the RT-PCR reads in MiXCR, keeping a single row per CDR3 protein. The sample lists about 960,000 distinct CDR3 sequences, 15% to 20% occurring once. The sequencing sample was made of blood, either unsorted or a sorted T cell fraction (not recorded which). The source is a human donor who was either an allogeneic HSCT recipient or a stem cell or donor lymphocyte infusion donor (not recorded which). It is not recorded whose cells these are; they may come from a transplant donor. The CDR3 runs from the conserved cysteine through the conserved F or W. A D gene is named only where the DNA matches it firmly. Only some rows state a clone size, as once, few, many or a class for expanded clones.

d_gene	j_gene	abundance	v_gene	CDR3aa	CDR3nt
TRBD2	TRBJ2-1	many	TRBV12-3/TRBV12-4	CASNLGRTNEQFF	TGTGCCAGCAACCTCGGGAGGACCAATGAGCAGTTCTTC
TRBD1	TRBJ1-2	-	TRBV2	CASSESYRGVGYGYTF	TGTGCCAGCAGTGAATCCTACAGGGGAGTAGGCTATGGCTACACCTTC
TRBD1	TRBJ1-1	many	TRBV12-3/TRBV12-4	CASSTGGGGAFF	TGTGCCAGCAGTACAGGGGGCGGGGGAGCTTTCTTT
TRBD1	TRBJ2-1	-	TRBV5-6	CASSHTGTGIDEQFF	TGTGCCAGCAGCCACACCGGGACAGGGATAGATGAGCAGTTCTTC
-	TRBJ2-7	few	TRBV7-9	CATTRSSSYEQYF	TGTGCCACCACGAGGTCCAGTTCCTACGAGCAGTACTTC
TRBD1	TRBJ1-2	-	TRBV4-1	CASSQVNRGDLTGYTF	TGCGCCAGCAGCCAAGTAAACAGGGGGGATTTAACTGGCTACACCTTC
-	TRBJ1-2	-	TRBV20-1	CSGGARYGYTF	TGCAGTGGGGGGGCGCGTTACGGCTACACCTTC
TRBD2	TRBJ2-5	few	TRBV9	CASSVATAGRGETQYF	TGTGCCAGCAGCGTAGCTACGGCGGGGAGGGGAGAGACCCAGTACTTC
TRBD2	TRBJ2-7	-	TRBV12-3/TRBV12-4	CASRTTSGAYEQYF	TGTGCCAGCAGAACGACTAGCGGGGCCTACGAGCAGTACTTC
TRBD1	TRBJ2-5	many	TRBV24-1	CATSDPPGQGTQETQYF	TGTGCCACCAGTGATCCTCCGGGACAGGGGACCCAAGAGACCCAGTACTTC
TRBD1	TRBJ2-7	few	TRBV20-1	CSARVGTGGFDEQYF	TGCAGTGCTAGAGTGGGGACAGGAGGCTTCGACGAGCAGTACTTC
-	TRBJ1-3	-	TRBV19	CASTGRNSGNTIYF	TGTGCCAGTACCGGACGGAACTCTGGAAACACCATATATTTT
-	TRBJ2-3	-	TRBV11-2	CASSLRRERADTQYF	TGTGCCAGCAGCTTAAGGAGGGAGCGGGCAGATACGCAGTATTTT
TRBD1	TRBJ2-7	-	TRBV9	CASSVALDGQGYEQYF	TGTGCCAGCAGCGTAGCTCTTGACGGACAGGGCTACGAGCAGTACTTC
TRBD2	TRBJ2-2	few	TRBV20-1	CSAPRTSGGATGELFF	TGCAGTGCTCCCCGGACTAGCGGGGGGGCCACCGGGGAGCTGTTTTTT
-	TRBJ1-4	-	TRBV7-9	CASSTEGGLFF	TGTGCCAGCAGCACGGAGGGGGGCCTGTTTTTT
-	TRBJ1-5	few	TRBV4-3	CASSQDYQNSNQPQHF	TGCGCCAGCAGCCAAGATTATCAGAATAGCAATCAGCCCCAGCATTTT
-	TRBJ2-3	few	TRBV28	CASTKGVKGNSTDTQYF	TGTGCCAGCACGAAGGGGGTTAAGGGAAATAGCACAGATACGCAGTATTTT
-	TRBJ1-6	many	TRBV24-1	CATSDQADNSPLHF	TGTGCCACCAGTGACCAGGCCGATAATTCACCCCTCCACTTT
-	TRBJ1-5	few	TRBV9	CASSVAGSSQPQHF	TGTGCCAGCAGCGTAGCCGGCTCGAGTCAGCCCCAGCATTTT
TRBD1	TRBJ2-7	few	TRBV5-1	CASSAHSGTAYEQYF	TGCGCCAGCAGCGCCCACTCCGGGACAGCCTACGAGCAGTACTTC
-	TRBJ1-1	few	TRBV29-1	CSAQPDHTEAFF	TGCAGCGCCCAACCGGACCACACTGAAGCTTTCTTT
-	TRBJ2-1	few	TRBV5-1	CASSPTGDYNEQFF	TGCGCCAGCAGCCCCACAGGAGACTACAATGAGCAGTTCTTC
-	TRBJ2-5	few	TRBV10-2	CASSLARRWVETQYF	TGCGCCAGCAGTTTGGCTCGCCGGTGGGTAGAGACCCAGTACTTC
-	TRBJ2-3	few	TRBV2	CASSEVVEAGDTQYF	TGTGCCAGCAGTGAAGTGGTGGAGGCGGGAGATACGCAGTATTTT
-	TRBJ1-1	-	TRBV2	CASGGSRNTEAFF	TGTGCCAGCGGAGGATCTAGGAACACTGAAGCTTTCTTT
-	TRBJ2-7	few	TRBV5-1	CASSPPRGGLYEQYF	TGCGCCAGCAGCCCCCCTAGGGGAGGTTTGTACGAGCAGTACTTC
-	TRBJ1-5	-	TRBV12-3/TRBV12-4	CASSLAGGGDNQPQHF	TGTGCCAGCAGTTTAGCTGGAGGGGGGGACAATCAGCCCCAGCATTTT
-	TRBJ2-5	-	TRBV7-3	CASSLTGGTKETQYF	TGTGCCAGCAGCTTAACGGGGGGTACCAAAGAGACCCAGTACTTC
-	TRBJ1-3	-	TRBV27	CASGKVSGNTIYF	TGTGCCAGCGGGAAGGTCTCTGGAAACACCATATATTTT
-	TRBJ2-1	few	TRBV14	CASSQGQRYNEQFF	TGTGCCAGCAGCCAAGGGCAGAGGTACAATGAGCAGTTCTTC
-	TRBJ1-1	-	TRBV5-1	CASSTPQGTNTEAFF	TGCGCCAGCAGCACCCCACAGGGTACAAACACTGAAGCTTTCTTT
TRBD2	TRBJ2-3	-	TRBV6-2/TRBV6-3	CASSQGLAGGGDTQYF	TGTGCCAGCAGCCAGGGACTAGCGGGGGGCGGAGATACGCAGTATTTT
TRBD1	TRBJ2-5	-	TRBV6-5	CASSSPGTGGQETQYF	TGTGCCAGCAGTTCCCCCGGGACAGGGGGCCAAGAGACCCAGTACTTC
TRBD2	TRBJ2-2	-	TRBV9	CASSVSAGGNTGELFF	TGTGCCAGCAGCGTCTCAGCGGGAGGGAACACCGGGGAGCTGTTTTTT
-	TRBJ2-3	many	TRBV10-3	CATGFGVPTDTQYF	TGTGCCACCGGGTTTGGGGTTCCTACAGATACGCAGTATTTT
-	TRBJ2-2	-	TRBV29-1	CSVEVPNTGELFF	TGCAGCGTAGAGGTCCCGAACACCGGGGAGCTGTTTTTT
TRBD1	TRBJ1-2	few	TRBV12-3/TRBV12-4	CASSLTGGAGYGYTF	TGTGCCAGCAGTTTGACAGGGGGCGCAGGCTATGGCTACACCTTC
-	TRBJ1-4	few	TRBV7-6	CASSPFGGSNEKLFF	TGTGCCAGCAGCCCCTTCGGTGGAAGTAATGAAAAACTGTTTTTT
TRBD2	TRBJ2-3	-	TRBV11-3	CASSPRLAGNTDTQYF	TGTGCCAGCAGCCCCCGACTAGCGGGGAACACAGATACGCAGTATTTT
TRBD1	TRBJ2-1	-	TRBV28	CASSSGDRASYEQFF	TGTGCCAGCAGTTCAGGGGACAGGGCCAGTTATGAGCAGTTCTTC
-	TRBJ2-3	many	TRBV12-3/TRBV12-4	CASNLAGTRTDTQYF	TGTGCCAGCAACCTTGCAGGAACTCGCACAGATACGCAGTATTTT
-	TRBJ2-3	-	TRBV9	CASSRITTDTQYF	TGTGCCAGCAGCCGCATTACAACAGATACGCAGTATTTT
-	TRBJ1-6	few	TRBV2	CASSDAGINSPLHF	TGTGCCAGCAGTGATGCCGGAATAAATTCACCCCTCCACTTT
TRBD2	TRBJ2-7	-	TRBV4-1	CASSQIIASGRYEQYF	TGCGCCAGCAGCCAAATAATCGCTAGCGGAAGGTACGAGCAGTACTTC
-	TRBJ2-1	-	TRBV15	CATSRNLQQSSYNEQFF	TGTGCCACCAGCAGAAACCTCCAGCAAAGCTCCTACAATGAGCAGTTCTTC
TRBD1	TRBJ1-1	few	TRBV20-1	CSARDPRTGVTEAFF	TGCAGTGCTAGAGACCCCCGGACAGGGGTCACTGAAGCTTTCTTT
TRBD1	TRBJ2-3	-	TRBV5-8	CASSRWDRGFTDTQYF	TGTGCCAGCAGCCGCTGGGACAGGGGATTCACAGATACGCAGTATTTT
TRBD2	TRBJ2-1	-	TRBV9	CASSREQAGITSYNEQFF	TGTGCCAGCAGCCGGGAGCAAGCGGGAATAACATCCTACAATGAGCAGTTCTTC
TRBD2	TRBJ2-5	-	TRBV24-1	CATSDPGLAGGPYQETQYF	TGTGCCACCAGTGACCCGGGACTAGCGGGGGGCCCGTACCAAGAGACCCAGTACTTC
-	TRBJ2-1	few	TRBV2	CASMETDNEQFF	TGTGCCAGCATGGAGACAGACAATGAGCAGTTCTTC
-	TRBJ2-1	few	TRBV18	CASSPARYNEQFF	TGTGCCAGCTCACCGGCGCGATACAATGAGCAGTTCTTC
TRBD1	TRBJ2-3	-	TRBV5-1	CASATQGAKKDTQYF	TGCGCCAGCGCCACACAGGGGGCCAAAAAAGATACGCAGTATTTT
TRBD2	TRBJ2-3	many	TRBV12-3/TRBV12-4	CASSLGVLAALDTQYF	TGTGCCAGCAGTTTAGGGGTACTAGCGGCCCTAGATACGCAGTATTTT
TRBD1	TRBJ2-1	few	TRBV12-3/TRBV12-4	CASSPRQGAKDRNEQFF	TGTGCCAGCAGTCCTAGACAGGGGGCGAAGGATAGGAATGAGCAGTTCTTC